These T cell receptor beta chains were read from a single sample in a study of blood T cell repertoires in COVID-19. The method was immunoSEQ multiplex PCR; TCRdb's version includes in-frame clones alone and lacks a portion of them. The sample yields around 250,000 clones, approximately 82% seen once. Specimen: peripheral blood. These receptors were taken from an elderly man with acute or convalescent COVID-19. Both conserved end residues are part of each CDR3. A D gene is named only where the DNA matches it firmly. Only part of the rows carry a size: once, few, many, or a class if the clone is expanded.

j_call	clone_size	v_call	d_call	cdr3_nt	cdr3_aa
TRBJ1-2	-	TRBV4-1	-	TGCGCCAGCAGCCAACGTGAGGAGAACTATGGCTACACCTTC	CASSQREENYGYTF
TRBJ2-7	-	TRBV27	TRBD1	TGTGCCAGCAGACGTACCGGGACAGGGGGAGCTTACGAGCAGTACTTC	CASRRTGTGGAYEQYF
TRBJ2-1	-	TRBV24-1	TRBD2	TGTGCCACCAGTGATTTGCAGCCTAGCGGGTACAATGAGCAGTTCTTC	CATSDLQPSGYNEQFF
TRBJ1-6	-	TRBV11-2	-	TGTGCCAGCTCAATACAGGGTGGCAATTCACCCCTCCACTTT	CASSIQGGNSPLHF
TRBJ2-2	few	TRBV7-9	-	TGTGCCAGCAGCTTAGCCATAGTCTCTACCGGGGAGCTGTTTTTT	CASSLAIVSTGELFF
TRBJ2-1	-	TRBV18	TRBD2	TGTGCCAGCTCAAGGGAGGGGAACGGTGAGCAGTTCTTC	CASSREGNGEQFF
TRBJ2-2	-	TRBV7-8	TRBD1	TGTGCCAGCAGCCCCATACAAAGGACAGGGCGAAGGACCGGGGAGCTGTTTTTT	CASSPIQRTGRRTGELFF
TRBJ2-7	-	TRBV7-8	-	TGTGCCAGCAGCCCAGAGATGGGGCAGCAGTACTTC	CASSPEMGQQYF
TRBJ2-7	-	TRBV24-1	-	TGTGCCACCAGTGATTTCACAGGGCGCGAGCAGTACTTC	CATSDFTGREQYF
TRBJ2-5	-	TRBV19	TRBD1	TGTGCCAGTAGTATCGGCAGGGGGCCGGGGGAGACCCAGTACTTC	CASSIGRGPGETQYF
TRBJ1-2	-	TRBV27	-	TGTGCCAGCAGTCCCTGGGGCGGGGGGGCGTCCTATGGCTACACCTTC	CASSPWGGGASYGYTF
TRBJ2-5	-	TRBV5-1	TRBD2	TGCGCCAGCAGCTCAGGGTCTAGCGGCCAAGAGACCCAGTACTTC	CASSSGSSGQETQYF
TRBJ2-5	-	TRBV5-1	TRBD2	TGCGCCAGCCGGGGCGGGGGCCAAGAGACCCAGTACTTC	CASRGGGQETQYF
TRBJ2-2	-	TRBV19	-	TGTGCCGGACCAATCGGGACAAACACCGGGGAGCTGTTTTTT	CAGPIGTNTGELFF
TRBJ2-5	-	TRBV19	TRBD1	TGTGCCAGTAGTAGGACGACAGGGGCGACCCAAGAGACCCAGTACTTC	CASSRTTGATQETQYF
TRBJ2-1	-	TRBV5-6	TRBD2	TGTGCCAGCAGCTTGGATCTGACTAGCGGGACAAAGCAGTTCTTC	CASSLDLTSGTKQFF
TRBJ2-1	-	TRBV5-1	-	TGCGCCAGCAGCCCCGGGAGATCGGGCTACAATGAGCAGTTCTTC	CASSPGRSGYNEQFF
TRBJ2-1	-	TRBV18	TRBD1	TGTGCCAGCTCCCAAATACCTTATGGATTGACAGGGAACAATGAGCAGTTCTTC	CASSQIPYGLTGNNEQFF
TRBJ2-1	-	TRBV3-1/TRBV3-2	-	TGTGCCAGCAGCCACGCCACCCGGGGTGAGCAGTTCTTC	CASSHATRGEQFF
TRBJ1-3	-	TRBV9	-	TGTGCCAGCAGCGTAGACGGTCGGGCGGACATTGGAAACACCATATATTTT	CASSVDGRADIGNTIYF
TRBJ1-2	-	TRBV6-5	-	TGTGCCAGCAGCCCGCCCACAGGGCCAGGAGGCTACACCTTC	CASSPPTGPGGYTF
TRBJ2-3	-	TRBV25-1	-	TGTGCCAGCAGTGAAATTGTATCAGGCCGAGATACGCAGTATTTT	CASSEIVSGRDTQYF
TRBJ1-5	-	TRBV4-1	-	TGCGCCAGCAGCCAAGATTGGGGTGGAGGACAGCCCCAGCATTTT	CASSQDWGGGQPQHF
TRBJ2-1	-	TRBV7-3	-	TGTGCCAGCAGCTTATCTCCGACAATGACGCCTGGTGAGCAGTTCTTC	CASSLSPTMTPGEQFF
TRBJ1-6	-	TRBV6-1	TRBD1	TGTGCCAGCAGTGAAGGGACAGGGGGCGGTTCACCCCTCCACTTT	CASSEGTGGGSPLHF
TRBJ2-3	-	TRBV28	-	TGTGCCAGCAAGAGAATCGGGGGCACAGATACGCAGTATTTT	CASKRIGGTDTQYF
TRBJ2-3	-	TRBV19	-	TGTGCCAGTAGTATAGGCTGGCGGGACACAGATACGCAGTATTTT	CASSIGWRDTDTQYF
TRBJ1-5	few	TRBV5-5	-	TGTGCCAGCAGCTTGGAACTACATCAGCCCCAGCATTTT	CASSLELHQPQHF
TRBJ2-4	few	TRBV28	-	TGTGCCAGCGGCATAGCCAAAAACATTCAGTACTTC	CASGIAKNIQYF
TRBJ1-3	-	TRBV7-9	TRBD1	TGTGCCAGCAGCTTAGCCTACAGGGGGCGAGCCGGAAACACCATATATTTT	CASSLAYRGRAGNTIYF
TRBJ2-7	-	TRBV21-1	-	TGTGCCAGCAGCAGGACAGCTTACGAGCAGTACTTC	CASSRTAYEQYF
TRBJ2-2	few	TRBV13	-	TGTGCCAGCAGCTTATATCCCGGGGAGCTGTTTTTT	CASSLYPGELFF
TRBJ2-1	once	TRBV7-6	TRBD2	TGTGCCAGCAGCCAGCGGACTAGCGGGACCTACAATGAGCAGTTCTTC	CASSQRTSGTYNEQFF
TRBJ2-7	once	TRBV20-1	-	TGCAGTGCTAGTAGGGAGGATGCCGACTCCGAGCAGTACTTC	CSASREDADSEQYF
TRBJ1-1	few	TRBV5-1	-	TGCGCCAGCAGCTTGGTCCCGAGCCTGAACACTGAAGCTTTCTTT	CASSLVPSLNTEAFF
TRBJ1-6	-	TRBV5-1	TRBD1	TGCGCCAGCAGCAAGACAGGGGATTTCAGAGATTCACCCCTCCACTTT	CASSKTGDFRDSPLHF
TRBJ2-1	-	TRBV28	TRBD2	TGTGCCAGCAGTCAGAATCCGGGACTAGGGGGGTACAATGAGCAGTTCTTC	CASSQNPGLGGYNEQFF
TRBJ2-1	once	TRBV19	-	TGTGCCAGTAGTGCGACAGATTTAGAGCAGTTCTTC	CASSATDLEQFF
TRBJ2-1	-	TRBV3-1/TRBV3-2	-	TGTGCCAGCAGCCAAAACTATGGCCGGGAAAAGCAGTTCTTC	CASSQNYGREKQFF
TRBJ1-5	few	TRBV7-9	-	TGTGCCAGCAGCTTAGGGACTGTTCCCAATCAGCCCCAGCATTTT	CASSLGTVPNQPQHF
TRBJ1-5	-	TRBV9	TRBD1	TGTGCCAGCAGCCCCGGACAGGGAGGAAGTCAGCCCCAGCATTTT	CASSPGQGGSQPQHF
TRBJ1-6	-	TRBV27	-	TGTGCCAGCAGGGGGTCGGTGGGGGGACCCCTCCACTTT	CASRGSVGGPLHF
TRBJ1-2	-	TRBV18	TRBD1	TGTGCCAGCTCACCCATGACAGGGGGCGACTATGGCTACACCTTC	CASSPMTGGDYGYTF
TRBJ1-1	-	TRBV7-9	TRBD1	TGTGCCAGCAGCAGAGACAGGGCGGATGGTTTCTTT	CASSRDRADGFF
TRBJ2-5	once	TRBV5-1	-	TGCGCCAGCAGCCCGCCTAGCAGTAACTCACCCAAGAACCAGTACTTC	CASSPPSSNSPKNQYF
TRBJ1-5	-	TRBV27	-	TGTGCCAGCAGCCTGGCCACGTATCAGCCCCAGCATTTT	CASSLATYQPQHF
TRBJ2-2	-	TRBV29-1	-	TGCAGCGTTGAGGTTGGGCCCGGGGAGCTGTTTTTT	CSVEVGPGELFF
TRBJ1-2	-	TRBV27	TRBD1	TGTGCCAGCAGTTCAGGGGGAGGCTATGGCTACACCTTC	CASSSGGGYGYTF
TRBJ2-7	-	TRBV2	-	TGTGCCAGCAGTCCAGACAGGTGGTACGAGCAGTACTTC	CASSPDRWYEQYF
TRBJ2-5	-	TRBV7-9	TRBD2	TGTGCCAGCAGCTCGGGACTAGATCAAGAGACCCAGTACTTC	CASSSGLDQETQYF
TRBJ2-3	-	TRBV25-1	-	TGTGCCAGCAGCGCAAAACTAGGGCGGGGTAACACAGATACGCAGTATTTT	CASSAKLGRGNTDTQYF
TRBJ1-2	few	TRBV5-8	TRBD1	TGTGCCAGCACCAAGAGGAAGACAGGGAACCATGGCTACACCTTC	CASTKRKTGNHGYTF
TRBJ2-2	-	TRBV9	-	TGTGCCAGCAGCCCCGCAGGTACGAACACCGGGGAGCTGTTTTTT	CASSPAGTNTGELFF
TRBJ1-1	-	TRBV7-6	-	TGTGCCACAGGACAGAACACTGAAGCTTTCTTT	CATGQNTEAFF
TRBJ1-3	-	TRBV28	-	TGTGCCAGCAGTTCCACCGGGGCTGGAAACACCATATATTTT	CASSSTGAGNTIYF
TRBJ2-5	-	TRBV7-2	-	TGTGCCAGCAGCCAGAACAGGGCCCCAAAAGAGACCCAGTACTTC	CASSQNRAPKETQYF
TRBJ1-1	-	TRBV29-1	-	TGCAGCGTTGTGAGGATCCTTAACACTGAAGCTTTCTTT	CSVVRILNTEAFF
TRBJ2-7	-	TRBV6-6	TRBD1	TGTGCCAGCAGAAGGACAGGGGACTCCTACGAGCAGTACTTC	CASRRTGDSYEQYF
TRBJ1-6	-	TRBV28	-	TGTGCCAGCAGTTTGCCGGTGAGCTCCTATAATTCACCCCTCCACTTT	CASSLPVSSYNSPLHF
TRBJ2-5	once	TRBV5-1	-	TGCGCCAGCAGCTTGGCCGATGGGGGCCAGACCCAGTACTTC	CASSLADGGQTQYF